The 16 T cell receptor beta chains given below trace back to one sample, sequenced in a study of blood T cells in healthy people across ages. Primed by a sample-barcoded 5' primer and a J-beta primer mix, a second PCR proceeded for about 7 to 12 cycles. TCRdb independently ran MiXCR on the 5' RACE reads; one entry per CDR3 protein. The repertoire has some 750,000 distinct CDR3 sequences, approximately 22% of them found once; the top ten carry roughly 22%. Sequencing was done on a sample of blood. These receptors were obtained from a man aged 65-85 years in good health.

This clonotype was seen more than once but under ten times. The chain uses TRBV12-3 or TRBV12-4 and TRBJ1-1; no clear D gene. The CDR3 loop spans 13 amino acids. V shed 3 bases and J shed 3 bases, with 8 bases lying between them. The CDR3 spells CASSFSPYTEAFF. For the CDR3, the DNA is TGTGCCAGCAGTTTCTCCCCGTACACTGAAGCTTTCTTT.

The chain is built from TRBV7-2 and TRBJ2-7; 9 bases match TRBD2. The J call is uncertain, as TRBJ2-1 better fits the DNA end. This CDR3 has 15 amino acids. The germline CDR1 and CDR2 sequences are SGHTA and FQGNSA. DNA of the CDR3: TGTGCCAGCAGCCTCGAGGGCGGGGGGGCGTTTGAGCAGTTCTTC. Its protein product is CASSLEGGGAFEQFF.

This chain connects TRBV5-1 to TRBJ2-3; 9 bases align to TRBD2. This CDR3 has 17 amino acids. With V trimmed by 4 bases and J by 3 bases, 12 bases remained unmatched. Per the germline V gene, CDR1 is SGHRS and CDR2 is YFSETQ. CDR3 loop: CASSPYFGGGATDTQYF. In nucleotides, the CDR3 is TGCGCCAGCAGCCCCTATTTTGGCGGGGGGGCGACAGATACGCAGTATTTT.

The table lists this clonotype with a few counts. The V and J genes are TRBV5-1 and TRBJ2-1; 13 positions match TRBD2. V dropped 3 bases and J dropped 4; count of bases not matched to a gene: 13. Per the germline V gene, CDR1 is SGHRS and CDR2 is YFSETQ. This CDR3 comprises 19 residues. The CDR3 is CASSSLTSGRPPRYNEQFF. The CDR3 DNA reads TGCGCCAGCAGCTCTCTGACTAGCGGGAGGCCCCCCCGTTACAATGAGCAGTTCTTC. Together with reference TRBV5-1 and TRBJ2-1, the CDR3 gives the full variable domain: KAGVTQTPRYLIKTRGQQVTLSCSPISGHRSVSWYQQTPGQGLQFLFEYFSETQRNKGNFPGRFSGRQFSNSRSEMNVSTLELGDSALYLCASSSLTSGRPPRYNEQFFGPGTRLTVL.

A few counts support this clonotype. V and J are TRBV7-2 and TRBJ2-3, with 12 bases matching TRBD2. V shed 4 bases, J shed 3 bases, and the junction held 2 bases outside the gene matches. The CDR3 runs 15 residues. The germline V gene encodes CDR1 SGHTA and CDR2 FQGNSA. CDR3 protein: CASSYGLAGTDTQYF. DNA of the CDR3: TGTGCCAGCAGCTACGGACTAGCGGGAACAGATACGCAGTATTTT. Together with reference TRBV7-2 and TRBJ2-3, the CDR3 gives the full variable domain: GAGVSQSPSNKVTEKGKDVELRCDPISGHTALYWYRQSLGQGLEFLIYFQGNSAPDKSGLPSDRFSAERTGGSVSTLTIQRTQQEDSAVYLCASSYGLAGTDTQYFGPGTRLTVL.

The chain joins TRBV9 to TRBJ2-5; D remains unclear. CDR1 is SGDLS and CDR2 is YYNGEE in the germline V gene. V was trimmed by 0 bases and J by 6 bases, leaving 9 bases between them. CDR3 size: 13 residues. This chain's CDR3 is CASSVDGGKTQYF. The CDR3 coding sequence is TGTGCCAGCAGCGTAGACGGCGGAAAGACCCAGTACTTC.

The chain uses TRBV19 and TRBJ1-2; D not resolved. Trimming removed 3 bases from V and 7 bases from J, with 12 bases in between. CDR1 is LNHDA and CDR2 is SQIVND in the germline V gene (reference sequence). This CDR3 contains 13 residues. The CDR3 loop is CASSMWGSGGYTF. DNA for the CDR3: TGTGCCAGTAGTATGTGGGGTTCTGGTGGCTACACCTTC.

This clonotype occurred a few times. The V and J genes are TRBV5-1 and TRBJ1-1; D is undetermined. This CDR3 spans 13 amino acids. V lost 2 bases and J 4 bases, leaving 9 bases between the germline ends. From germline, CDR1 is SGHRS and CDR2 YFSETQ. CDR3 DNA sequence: TGCGCCAGCAGCTTTTCATGGACCACTGAAGCTTTCTTT. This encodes CASSFSWTTEAFF.

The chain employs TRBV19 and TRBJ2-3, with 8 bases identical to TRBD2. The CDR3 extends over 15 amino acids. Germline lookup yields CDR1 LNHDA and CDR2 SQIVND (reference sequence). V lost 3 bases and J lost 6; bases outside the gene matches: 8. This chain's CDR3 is CASSIGRTSSDTQYF. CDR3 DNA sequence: TGTGCCAGTAGTATTGGGAGGACTAGCTCTGATACGCAGTATTTT.

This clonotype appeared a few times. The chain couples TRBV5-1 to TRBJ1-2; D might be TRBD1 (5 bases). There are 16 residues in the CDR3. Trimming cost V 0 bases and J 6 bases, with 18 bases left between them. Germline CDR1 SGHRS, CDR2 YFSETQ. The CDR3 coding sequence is TGCGCCAGCAGCTTGGGAGGGGAACTCGTTGACGATGGCTACACCTTC. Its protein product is CASSLGGELVDDGYTF.

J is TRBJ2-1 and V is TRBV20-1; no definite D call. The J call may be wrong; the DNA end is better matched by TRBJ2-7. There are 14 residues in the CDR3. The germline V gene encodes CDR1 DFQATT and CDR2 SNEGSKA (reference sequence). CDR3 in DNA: TGCAGTGCTCAACGGGCCGCAACTAAATACGAGCAGTACTTC. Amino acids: CSAQRAATKYEQYF.

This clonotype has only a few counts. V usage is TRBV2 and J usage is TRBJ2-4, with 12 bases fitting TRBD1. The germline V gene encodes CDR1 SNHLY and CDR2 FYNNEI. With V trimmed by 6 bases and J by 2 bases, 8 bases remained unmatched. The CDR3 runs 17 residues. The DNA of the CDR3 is TGTGCCAGCAGCCCGGGACAGGGGGCTCGGACCAAAAACATTCAGTACTTC. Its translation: CASSPGQGARTKNIQYF.

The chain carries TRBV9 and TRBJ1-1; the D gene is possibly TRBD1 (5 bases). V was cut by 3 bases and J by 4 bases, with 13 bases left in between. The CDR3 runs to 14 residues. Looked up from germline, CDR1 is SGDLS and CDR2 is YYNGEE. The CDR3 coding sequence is TGTGCCAGCAGCGCCCTACAGGTGGGCACTGAAGCTTTCTTT. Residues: CASSALQVGTEAFF. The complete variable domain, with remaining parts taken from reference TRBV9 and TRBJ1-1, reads DSGVTQTPKHLITATGQRVTLRCSPRSGDLSVYWYQQSLDQGLQFLIQYYNGEERAKGNILERFSAQQFPDLHSELNLSSLELGDSALYFCASSALQVGTEAFFGQGTRLTVV.

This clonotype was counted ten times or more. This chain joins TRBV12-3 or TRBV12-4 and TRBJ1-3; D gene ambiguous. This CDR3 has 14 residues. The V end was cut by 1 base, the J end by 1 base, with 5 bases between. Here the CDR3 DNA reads TGTGCCAGCAGTTTAGGGGTATCTGGAAACACCATATATTTT. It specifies CASSLGVSGNTIYF.

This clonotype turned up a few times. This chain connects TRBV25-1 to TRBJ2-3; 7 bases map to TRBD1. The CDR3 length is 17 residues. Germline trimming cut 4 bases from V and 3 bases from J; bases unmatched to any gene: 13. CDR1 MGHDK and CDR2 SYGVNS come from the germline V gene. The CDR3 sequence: CASSAARQGVWTDTQYF. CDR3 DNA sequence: TGTGCCAGCAGTGCCGCGAGACAGGGTGTATGGACAGATACGCAGTATTTT.

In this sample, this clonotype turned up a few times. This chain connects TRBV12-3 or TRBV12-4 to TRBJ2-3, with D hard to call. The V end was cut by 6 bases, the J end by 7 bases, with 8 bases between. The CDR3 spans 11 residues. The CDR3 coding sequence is TGTGCCAGCAGCCTGCTGAATACGCAGTATTTT. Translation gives CASSLLNTQYF.